This T cell receptor (beta chain) was found in a study of cytomegalovirus exposure and HLA in healthy donors. Notes on the study in general: Whilst most TCR sequences proved rare, a subset of public TCRs occurred across many donors. That first-cohort TCR clusters tended to co-occur in the 95 to 150 validation repertoires was found in a later analysis.

Trimming cost V 8 bases and J 6 bases, with 14 bases left between them. The CDR3 totals 12 residues. Germline assignment: CDR1 SNHLY and CDR2 FYNNEI. Clones were sequenced by immunoSEQ multiplex PCR, and TCRdb holds only the in-frame ones, with some missing. The sample carries around 400,000 clones, roughly 88% recorded once. A word on this clone: Its antigen remains unknown.

The sample consisted of PBMCs. The TCR originated in a woman under 30 in good health and CMV-seronegative. The chain recombines TRBV2 with TRBJ2-7; possible D gene TRBD2, 5 bases. The CDR3 loop reads CASYPGFSEQYF. The CDR3 DNA is TGTGCCAGCTATCCGGGGTTCAGCGAGCAGTACTTC.